These T cell receptor beta chains were read from a single sample in a study of blood T cell repertoires in COVID-19. Method: immunoSEQ multiplex PCR; TCRdb's copy keeps in-frame clones and lacks some. In the table there are 200,000 to 250,000 clones, over 75% of which are singletons. The specimen was PBMCs or T cells enriched from blood (not recorded which). These receptors were collected from a man under 40 with acute COVID-19. CDR3s include the opening cysteine and the closing phenylalanine or tryptophan. A D gene is named only where the DNA matches it firmly. The size entry is marked missing in some rows and otherwise reads once, few, many or a size class.

V: TRBV6-5
size: -
D: TRBD1
J: TRBJ1-5
CDR3: CASRGKGQDPQPQHF
DNA: TGTGCCAGCAGGGGCAAAGGACAGGACCCCCAGCCCCAGCATTTT

V: TRBV5-1
size: -
D: TRBD2
J: TRBJ2-5
CDR3: CASSLGESGGLKTQYF
DNA: TGCGCCAGCAGCTTGGGAGAGAGCGGGGGCTTAAAGACCCAGTACTTC

V: TRBV27
size: -
D: -
J: TRBJ2-2
CDR3: CASKTGNANTGELFF
DNA: TGTGCCAGCAAGACGGGGAACGCGAACACCGGGGAGCTGTTTTTT

V: TRBV9
size: -
D: -
J: TRBJ2-5
CDR3: CASSTWSGIQETQYF
DNA: TGTGCCAGCAGCACTTGGTCGGGGATTCAAGAGACCCAGTACTTC

V: TRBV7-3
size: -
D: -
J: TRBJ2-1
CDR3: CASSLEVGLEDEQFF
DNA: TGTGCCAGCAGCTTAGAGGTTGGACTGGAGGATGAGCAGTTCTTC

V: TRBV5-1
size: -
D: TRBD1
J: TRBJ1-2
CDR3: CASSYTTGVGYGYTF
DNA: TGCGCCAGCAGCTACACGACAGGGGTGGGCTATGGCTACACCTTC

V: TRBV18
size: -
D: TRBD2
J: TRBJ2-3
CDR3: CASSHEIAGGTDTQYF
DNA: TGTGCCAGCTCTCATGAGATAGCGGGGGGAACAGATACGCAGTATTTT

V: TRBV6-5
size: many
D: TRBD1
J: TRBJ1-1
CDR3: CAITTGTGINTEAFF
DNA: TGTGCCATAACGACCGGGACAGGGATTAACACTGAAGCTTTCTTT

V: TRBV29-1
size: few
D: TRBD1
J: TRBJ2-1
CDR3: CSVVQGAYEQFF
DNA: TGCAGCGTTGTGCAGGGGGCGTATGAGCAGTTCTTC

V: TRBV4-1
size: -
D: TRBD2
J: TRBJ2-1
CDR3: CASSQAGRGQRGGLDEQFF
DNA: TGCGCCAGCAGCCAAGCAGGCAGGGGCCAGCGGGGGGGCCTGGATGAGCAGTTCTTC

V: TRBV7-6
size: -
D: -
J: TRBJ1-3
CDR3: CASSTDVHRGGNTIYF
DNA: TGTGCCAGCAGCACCGACGTCCATCGGGGTGGAAACACCATATATTTT

V: TRBV18
size: -
D: TRBD1
J: TRBJ1-2
CDR3: CASSSGQGGLYGYTF
DNA: TGTGCCAGCTCATCCGGACAGGGAGGACTCTATGGCTACACCTTC